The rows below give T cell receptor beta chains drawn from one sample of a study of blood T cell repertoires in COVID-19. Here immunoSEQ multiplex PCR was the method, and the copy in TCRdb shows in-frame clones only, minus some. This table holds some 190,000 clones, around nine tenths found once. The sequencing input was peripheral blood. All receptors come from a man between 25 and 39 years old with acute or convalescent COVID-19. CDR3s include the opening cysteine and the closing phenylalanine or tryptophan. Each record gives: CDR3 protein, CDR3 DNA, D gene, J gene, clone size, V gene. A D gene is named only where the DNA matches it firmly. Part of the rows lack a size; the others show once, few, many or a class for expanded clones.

CDR3: CSVQQNYGYTF; DNA: TGCAGTGTGCAACAGAACTATGGCTACACCTTC; D: NA; J: TRBJ1-2; size: NA; V: TRBV20-1
CDR3: CASSLNVLGANVLTF; DNA: TGTGCCAGCAGCTTAAATGTTCTAGGGGCCAACGTCCTGACTTTC; D: NA; J: TRBJ2-6; size: NA; V: TRBV7-2
CDR3: CASSSPGLAVNTGELFF; DNA: TGTGCCAGCAGTTCTCCGGGACTAGCGGTGAACACCGGGGAGCTGTTTTTT; D: TRBD2; J: TRBJ2-2; size: NA; V: TRBV28
CDR3: CAGHRAFNEKLFF; DNA: TGTGCCGGACACAGAGCCTTTAATGAAAAACTGTTTTTT; D: NA; J: TRBJ1-4; size: NA; V: TRBV2
CDR3: CASSLIRDSSYEQYF; DNA: TGTGCCAGCAGCCTAATAAGGGACAGCTCCTACGAGCAGTACTTC; D: TRBD1; J: TRBJ2-7; size: NA; V: TRBV7-2
CDR3: CASSQESGRGQPQHF; DNA: TGTGCCAGCAGCCAAGAATCAGGACGGGGGCAGCCCCAGCATTTT; D: NA; J: TRBJ1-5; size: NA; V: TRBV3-1/TRBV3-2
CDR3: CASSLASGVTDTQYF; DNA: TGCGCCAGCAGCTTAGCTAGCGGGGTCACAGATACGCAGTATTTT; D: TRBD2; J: TRBJ2-3; size: NA; V: TRBV5-1
CDR3: CASSPGYNSPLHF; DNA: TGTGCCAGTAGTCCAGGATATAATTCACCCCTCCACTTT; D: NA; J: TRBJ1-6; size: NA; V: TRBV19
CDR3: CASSELRSNQPQHF; DNA: TGTGCCAGCAGTGAATTGCGATCCAATCAGCCCCAGCATTTT; D: NA; J: TRBJ1-5; size: NA; V: TRBV25-1
CDR3: CASSQERDSRTDTQYF; DNA: TGCGCCAGCAGCCAAGAAAGGGACAGCCGCACAGATACGCAGTATTTT; D: TRBD1; J: TRBJ2-3; size: NA; V: TRBV5-1
CDR3: CASSQGRGHSGNTIYF; DNA: TGCGCCAGCAGCCAAGGCAGAGGGCACTCTGGAAACACCATATATTTT; D: NA; J: TRBJ1-3; size: NA; V: TRBV4-1
CDR3: CASSLRGMKTQYF; DNA: TGTGCCAGCTCCCTGCGGGGGATGAAGACCCAGTACTTC; D: TRBD2; J: TRBJ2-5; size: NA; V: TRBV12-3/TRBV12-4
CDR3: CASRPSLANEQFF; DNA: TGTGCCAGCAGACCATCCCTAGCCAATGAGCAGTTCTTC; D: NA; J: TRBJ2-1; size: NA; V: TRBV6-5
CDR3: CASSLGDLTYEQYF; DNA: TGCGCCAGCAGCTTGGGAGATTTAACCTACGAGCAGTACTTC; D: NA; J: TRBJ2-7; size: NA; V: TRBV5-1
CDR3: CASGTNRNYGYTF; DNA: TGTGCCAGCGGGACAAACCGTAACTATGGCTACACCTTC; D: NA; J: TRBJ1-2; size: NA; V: TRBV28
CDR3: CASSDSGTGGGYTF; DNA: TGTGCCAGCAGTGACTCGGGGACAGGCGGAGGCTACACCTTC; D: TRBD1; J: TRBJ1-2; size: NA; V: TRBV6-4
CDR3: CATSRVRGGAFF; DNA: TGTGCCACCAGCAGGGTGCGAGGGGGAGCTTTCTTT; D: NA; J: TRBJ1-1; size: NA; V: TRBV15
CDR3: CASSVGGTGISYNSPLHF; DNA: TGTGCCAGCAGCGTAGGCGGGACAGGGATCTCCTATAATTCACCCCTCCACTTT; D: TRBD1; J: TRBJ1-6; size: NA; V: TRBV9
CDR3: CASRWRANQPQHF; DNA: TGTGCCAGTAGGTGGAGGGCCAATCAGCCCCAGCATTTT; D: NA; J: TRBJ1-5; size: NA; V: TRBV19
CDR3: CSVGNGRANEQFF; DNA: TGCAGCGTTGGAAACGGGAGAGCAAATGAGCAGTTCTTC; D: NA; J: TRBJ2-1; size: NA; V: TRBV29-1
CDR3: CASSSRQTYAEAFF; DNA: TGTGCCAGCAGTTCAAGACAGACCTACGCTGAAGCTTTCTTT; D: NA; J: TRBJ1-1; size: NA; V: TRBV27
CDR3: CASSLPQGIGETQYF; DNA: TGTGCCAGCAGCTTACCACAGGGGATTGGAGAGACCCAGTACTTC; D: TRBD1; J: TRBJ2-5; size: NA; V: TRBV7-8
CDR3: CASSENRANYGYTF; DNA: TGTGCCAGCAGTGAGAACAGGGCTAACTATGGCTACACCTTC; D: NA; J: TRBJ1-2; size: NA; V: TRBV6-1
CDR3: CASSLNRGTGGNTIYF; DNA: TGTGCCAGCAGCTTGAACAGGGGAACGGGCGGAAACACCATATATTTT; D: TRBD1; J: TRBJ1-3; size: NA; V: TRBV5-5
CDR3: CASSPQERNTIYF; DNA: TGTGCCAGCAGCCCGCAGGAACGAAACACCATATATTTT; D: NA; J: TRBJ1-3; size: NA; V: TRBV7-9
CDR3: CASSTGTGGYIQYF; DNA: TGCGCCAGCTCGACCGGGACAGGGGGATACATTCAGTACTTC; D: TRBD1; J: TRBJ2-4; size: once; V: TRBV5-1
CDR3: CAWGGTGGNQPQHF; DNA: TGTGCCTGGGGAGGGACAGGGGGCAATCAGCCCCAGCATTTT; D: TRBD1; J: TRBJ1-5; size: few; V: TRBV30
CDR3: CASSENGALAGVYETQYF; DNA: TGTGCCAGCAGTGAAAATGGGGCGCTAGCGGGAGTATATGAGACCCAGTACTTC; D: TRBD2; J: TRBJ2-5; size: NA; V: TRBV6-1
CDR3: CASSLSIREGQLNTEAFF; DNA: TGTGCCAGCAGTTTATCAATCCGGGAGGGGCAGCTGAACACTGAAGCTTTCTTT; D: NA; J: TRBJ1-1; size: NA; V: TRBV27
CDR3: CASSGRDYNSPLHF; DNA: TGTGCCAGCAGTGGCAGGGACTATAATTCACCCCTCCACTTT; D: NA; J: TRBJ1-6; size: NA; V: TRBV9
CDR3: CASSSGGRDEQFF; DNA: TGTGCCAGCAGTAGCGGGGGCAGGGATGAGCAGTTCTTC; D: TRBD2; J: TRBJ2-1; size: NA; V: TRBV6-6
CDR3: CASRGLNRNNEQFF; DNA: TGTGCCAGTCGAGGACTGAACAGAAACAATGAGCAGTTCTTC; D: NA; J: TRBJ2-1; size: NA; V: TRBV19
CDR3: CASTTTGSSTDTQYF; DNA: TGTGCCAGCACCACGACAGGATCTAGCACAGATACGCAGTATTTT; D: NA; J: TRBJ2-3; size: NA; V: TRBV11-2
CDR3: CASSPGTIKSGEQYF; DNA: TGTGCCAGCAGCCCCGGGACAATCAAATCGGGCGAGCAGTACTTC; D: NA; J: TRBJ2-7; size: NA; V: TRBV11-2
CDR3: CASSRNTEAFF; DNA: TGTGCCAGCAGCAGGAACACTGAAGCTTTCTTT; D: NA; J: TRBJ1-1; size: NA; V: TRBV12-3/TRBV12-4
CDR3: CASSPAGTGGLNQPQHF; DNA: TGTGCCAGCAGCCCCGCCGGGACAGGGGGCCTCAATCAGCCCCAGCATTTT; D: TRBD1; J: TRBJ1-5; size: NA; V: TRBV5-5
CDR3: CASSLWGQVRNHEQYF; DNA: TGTGCCAGCAGTTTGTGGGGACAGGTTAGGAACCACGAGCAGTACTTC; D: TRBD1; J: TRBJ2-7; size: NA; V: TRBV28
CDR3: CASSVDPGQGSPLHF; DNA: TGTGCCAGCAGCGTAGATCCGGGACAGGGCTCACCCCTCCACTTT; D: TRBD1; J: TRBJ1-6; size: NA; V: TRBV9
CDR3: CASSQGGTPTNEKLFF; DNA: TGTGCCAGCAGCCAAGGGGGGACTCCAACTAATGAAAAACTGTTTTTT; D: NA; J: TRBJ1-4; size: NA; V: TRBV4-2
CDR3: CASSLAPLGGAGGSADTQYF; DNA: TGTGCCAGCAGCTTGGCACCCCTGGGGGGAGCGGGGGGTTCCGCGGATACGCAGTATTTT; D: TRBD2; J: TRBJ2-3; size: NA; V: TRBV5-4
CDR3: CASSRTGTQKETQYF; DNA: TGTGCCAGCAGCCGAACCGGGACACAGAAAGAGACCCAGTACTTC; D: NA; J: TRBJ2-5; size: NA; V: TRBV5-4
CDR3: CARSVEGGTNTEAFF; DNA: TGTGCCAGAAGCGTGGAGGGAGGGACGAACACTGAAGCTTTCTTT; D: NA; J: TRBJ1-1; size: NA; V: TRBV5-3
CDR3: CASSSRGASNQPQHF; DNA: TGTGCCAGTAGTTCACGGGGGGCAAGCAATCAGCCCCAGCATTTT; D: NA; J: TRBJ1-5; size: NA; V: TRBV19
CDR3: CASRDARGQSNEQFF; DNA: TGCGCCAGTAGGGACGCGCGGGGGCAGTCAAATGAGCAGTTCTTC; D: NA; J: TRBJ2-1; size: once; V: TRBV5-1
CDR3: CASSDSPKTGEKLFF; DNA: TGTGCCAGCAGCGACTCACCTAAGACAGGGGAAAAACTGTTTTTT; D: TRBD1; J: TRBJ1-4; size: NA; V: TRBV9
CDR3: CASSPPSGEVAYNEQFF; DNA: TGTGCCAGCAGCCCCCCTAGCGGCGAGGTGGCCTACAATGAGCAGTTCTTC; D: TRBD2; J: TRBJ2-1; size: NA; V: TRBV7-6
CDR3: CASSPDDRSYEQYF; DNA: TGTGCCAGCAGCCCGGACGACAGATCCTACGAGCAGTACTTC; D: NA; J: TRBJ2-7; size: NA; V: TRBV5-4
CDR3: CASSFPDRVGEKLFF; DNA: TGTGCCAGCAGTTTCCCCGACAGGGTCGGAGAAAAACTGTTTTTT; D: TRBD1; J: TRBJ1-4; size: NA; V: TRBV28
CDR3: CASSLSPGNGREKLFF; DNA: TGTGCCAGCAGCTTATCGCCAGGGAATGGGCGTGAAAAACTGTTTTTT; D: NA; J: TRBJ1-4; size: once; V: TRBV7-6
CDR3: CASTAGRGTTDTQYF; DNA: TGTGCCAGCACCGCGGGGCGGGGAACCACAGATACGCAGTATTTT; D: NA; J: TRBJ2-3; size: NA; V: TRBV6-5
CDR3: CASSPPGPLNEKLFF; DNA: TGTGCCAGCAGCCCTCCGGGTCCCCTTAATGAAAAACTGTTTTTT; D: NA; J: TRBJ1-4; size: NA; V: TRBV5-6